These 24 T cell receptor beta chains were sequenced from one sample in a study of breast tumors, draining lymph nodes, adjacent tissues. MiXCR, applied by TCRdb to the multiplex PCR reads, yields one record per CDR3 protein. The sample records fewer than 300,000 distinct CDR3 sequences, about 30% being singletons. Breast cancer patients provided tissue from their axillary draining lymph nodes. Sequencing used axillary lymph node tissue. The receptor source for this set is a female donor with breast cancer. Some clones in this sample may be carry-over from other donors' samples.

This clonotype was detected many times. V is TRBV30 and J is TRBJ2-5; TRBD2 matches 10 bases. CDR3 length equals 13 residues. Looked up from germline, CDR1 is GTSNPN and CDR2 is SVGIG (reference sequence). V dropped 1 base and J dropped 4; count of bases not matched to a gene: 0. CDR3 sequence reads: CAWSGLAGETQYF. The CDR3 DNA is TGTGCCTGGAGTGGACTAGCGGGAGAGACCCAGTACTTC.

Only one count was recorded for this clonotype. The chain has TRBV29-1 and TRBJ2-7, with 10 bases fitting TRBD1. Germline assignment: CDR1 SQVTM and CDR2 ANQGSEA. This CDR3 contains 12 residues. Trimming cost V 8 bases and J 2 bases; bases outside gene matches: 3. CDR3 protein: CSTGQGAYEQYF. Written as DNA, the CDR3 is TGCAGCACCGGACAGGGGGCCTACGAGCAGTACTTC.

The V and J genes are TRBV30 and TRBJ1-3; unclear D gene. Trimming left V 1 base short and J 2 bases short, with 21 bases between. CDR3 length: 18 amino acids. The germline V gene encodes CDR1 GTSNPN and CDR2 SVGIG (reference sequence). The CDR3 DNA follows: TGTGCCTGGAGTGGCCCGGACTCAGTTATTTCGGCTGGAAACACCATATATTTT. Its protein is CAWSGPDSVISAGNTIYF.

This clonotype was recorded at least ten times. The chain is built from TRBV19 and TRBJ2-5, with D tentatively TRBD1 (6 bases). Germline V CDR1 and CDR2: LNHDA, SQIVND (reference sequence). The CDR3 has 15 amino acids. V was trimmed by 3 bases and J by 0 bases, leaving 11 bases between them. CDR3 sequence (DNA): TGTGCCAGTAGTATCCAACAGGGTAACCAAGAGACCCAGTACTTC. As protein: CASSIQQGNQETQYF.

This clonotype was detected only a few times. The rearrangement links TRBV20-1 to TRBJ1-1, with TRBD1 as a possible D gene (6 bases). V was trimmed by 1 base and J by 4 bases, leaving 19 bases between them. The CDR3 sequence is 16 residues long. The germline V gene has CDR1 DFQATT and CDR2 SNEGSKA (reference sequence). CDR3 sequence (DNA): TGCAGTGCTAGAGCGTTAGAGACAGGTGCGGTCACTGAAGCTTTCTTT. It yields the protein CSARALETGAVTEAFF.

This clonotype was seen repeatedly, ten times or more. The chain is built from TRBV20-1 and TRBJ1-5, with a possible D match to TRBD1 (6 bases). Germline CDR1 and CDR2: DFQATT and SNEGSKA (reference sequence). V lost 0 bases and J lost 5, with 11 bases in between. The CDR3 covers 14 residues. The CDR3: CSAREGAGDQPQHF. In nucleotides, the CDR3 is TGCAGTGCTAGAGAGGGGGCTGGGGATCAGCCCCAGCATTTT.

Remarks on this clonotype: The junction departs from germline at one end; a sequencing error may be responsible. The chain uses TRBV2 and TRBJ1-1; maybe TRBD1 (5 bases). CDR1 is SNHLY, CDR2 FYNNEI, per germline. This CDR3 spans 15 amino acids. Here the CDR3 DNA reads TGTGCCTGCAGTATTAGGGCTGGGACCAACACTGAAGCTTTCTTT. This gives the protein CACSIRAGTNTEAFF.

This clonotype was recorded many times. The V and J genes are TRBV5-8 and TRBJ2-5; TRBD2 might be the D (6 bases). Germline V lookup: CDR1 SGHTS, CDR2 YDEGEE. The V and J ends lost 0 bases and 9 bases respectively, with 18 bases between them. The CDR3 loop spans 15 amino acids. The CDR3 here is CASSLEVVGWEAQYF. The CDR3 coding sequence is TGTGCCAGCAGCTTGGAAGTGGTAGGGTGGGAGGCCCAGTACTTC.

This clonotype was seen only a few times. A much more abundant neighbour one base away suggests this may be a read error. The chain links TRBV6-5 to TRBJ2-7; 10 bases align to TRBD2. The CDR3 consists of 17 residues. Germline CDR1 reads MNHEY; CDR2 reads SVGAGI. The J segment lost 4 bases and the V segment lost 6 bases, leaving 15 bases of the junction unmatched. CDR3 sequence: CASSPGLASCVVYEQYF. DNA of the CDR3: TGTGCCAGCAGCCCGGGACTAGCGAGTTGCGTTGTATACGAGCAGTACTTC.

This sequence joins TRBV20-1 and TRBJ1-5; D unresolved. This CDR3 is 13 amino acids long. In germline, CDR1 is DFQATT, CDR2 SNEGSKA (reference sequence). Trimming shortened V by 3 bases and J by 11 bases, and 17 bases separated the two germline ends. The CDR3 is CSASSGRAETQHF. In DNA form, the CDR3 reads TGCAGTGCTAGTAGCGGGAGGGCAGAGACCCAGCATTTT.

This clonotype was recorded many times. This rearrangement joins TRBV6-5 to TRBJ1-6; 8 bases map to TRBD1. V was clipped by 0 bases and J by 1 base; unmatched bases: 2. The length of the CDR3 is 17 residues. The V gene's germline CDR1 is MNHEY and CDR2 SVGAGI. In DNA, the CDR3 is TGTGCCAGCAGTTACTCGCAGGGGGCTTCCTATAATTCACCCCTCCACTTT. Protein product: CASSYSQGASYNSPLHF.

This clonotype was recorded at least ten times. The rearrangement links TRBV14 to TRBJ2-5, with D unclear. The CDR3 runs 13 residues. CDR1 and CDR2 (germline): SGHDN, FVKESK. Trimming left V 5 bases short and J 5 bases short, with 12 bases between. The CDR3 sequence: CASSLRLAETQYF. In DNA form, the CDR3 reads TGTGCCAGCAGCTTACGGTTGGCGGAGACCCAGTACTTC.

This clonotype came up once. A read error may account for a junction end that differs from germline. The gene calls are TRBV3-1 and TRBJ1-5; 8 positions agree with TRBD1. This CDR3 spans 19 amino acids. CDR1 and CDR2 from the germline V gene are LGHDT and YNNKEL (reference sequence). In nucleotides, the CDR3 is TGCGCCAGCAGCTTCGACTGGGGTTCAGGGGGCGCGAGCAATCAGCCCCAGCATTTT. Protein product: CASSFDWGSGGASNQPQHF.

The chain links TRBV20-1 to TRBJ2-5, with 7 bases matching TRBD2. The CDR3 is made up of 15 amino acids. The J segment lost 9 bases and the V segment lost 6 bases, leaving 19 bases of the junction unmatched. Germline lookup yields CDR1 DFQATT and CDR2 SNEGSKA (reference sequence). The CDR3 loop reads CSALLIGGRNQPQYF. CDR3 sequence (DNA): TGCAGTGCCCTCTTGATCGGGGGGAGGAATCAGCCCCAGTACTTC.

In this sample, this clonotype turned up many times. The chain carries TRBV4-2 and TRBJ1-2; unclear D gene. Trimming took off 3 bases at V and 10 bases at J, with 12 bases between the two ends. The V gene's germline CDR1 is LGHNA and CDR2 YNFKEQ. CDR3 size: 12 residues. The CDR3 DNA sequence: TGTGCCAGCAGCCAGACCGCTACAGTCTACACCTTC. It specifies CASSQTATVYTF.

This chain links TRBV4-3 with TRBJ2-5; either TRBD1 or TRBD2 may supply D (5 bases each). The CDR3 totals 14 residues. The V end was cut by 3 bases, the J end by 3 bases, with 11 bases between. CDR1 and CDR2 from the germline V gene are LGHNA and YSLEER. CDR3 DNA sequence: TGCGCCAGCAGCCATCTCGGGGACGAAGAGACCCAGTACTTC. It encodes CASSHLGDEETQYF.

At least ten counts were recorded for this clonotype. The chain combines TRBV9 with TRBJ2-5; TRBD1 agrees at 7 bases. From germline, CDR1 is SGDLS and CDR2 YYNGEE. CDR3 length: 15 amino acids. The trim removed 4 bases at V and 3 bases at J, leaving 9 bases unmatched. The CDR3 region is CASSPQGYPKETQYF. CDR3 coding DNA: TGTGCCAGCAGCCCACAGGGGTACCCCAAAGAGACCCAGTACTTC.

This clonotype was detected many times. J is TRBJ2-5 and V is TRBV28; 8 bases are a match to TRBD1. Trimming removed 6 bases from V and 6 bases from J; junction bases left unmatched: 6. The CDR3 extends over 13 amino acids. The germline V gene has CDR1 MDHEN and CDR2 SYDVKM. CDR3 sequence (DNA): TGTGCCAGCAGAACAGGACAGGGAAAGACCCAGTACTTC. This sequence encodes CASRTGQGKTQYF.

This chain links TRBV24-1 with TRBJ1-4; no clear D. The CDR3 length is 12 residues. V dropped 5 bases and J dropped 8 bases, with 8 bases sitting between them. CDR1 and CDR2 from the germline V gene are KGHDR and SFDVKD. CDR3 in amino acids: CATSASGEKLFF. CDR3 nucleotide sequence: TGTGCCACCAGTGCCAGCGGGGAAAAACTGTTTTTT.

This clonotype was observed a handful of times. The J gene is TRBJ2-2, the V gene TRBV6-5; perhaps TRBD2 as D (6 bases). This CDR3 comprises 17 residues. The germline CDR1 and CDR2 sequences are MNHEY and SVGAGI. Trimming took off 5 bases at V and 6 bases at J, with 22 bases between the two ends. This CDR3 reads CASSHWSGPMVSGELFF. CDR3 DNA: TGTGCCAGCAGTCATTGGAGCGGGCCGATGGTGTCCGGGGAGCTGTTTTTT.

The CDR3 loop is CASMFSCGQYF. In nucleotides, the CDR3 is TGTGCCAGCATGTTCTCCTGCGGGCAGTACTTC. The chain recombines TRBV2 with TRBJ2-7; D gene uncertain. Deletions cut 7 bases from V and 9 bases from J, with 13 bases between. Germline CDR1 and CDR2: SNHLY and FYNNEI. This CDR3 is built from 11 residues.

Concerning this clonotype: A much larger clone is a single base away; this may be a read error. V is TRBV11-2 and J is TRBJ2-7; tentatively, D is TRBD2 (5 bases). The CDR3 runs to 13 residues. The germline gives CDR1 SGHAT, CDR2 FQNNGV. Trimming removed 5 bases from V and 6 bases from J, with 14 bases in between. The CDR3 nucleotides read TGTGCCAGCAGCATAGGAGGAACCTCCGAGCAGTACTTC. It codes for CASSIGGTSEQYF.

The chain uses TRBV12-1 and TRBJ2-7. TRBV12-1 is annotated as a pseudogene. The CDR3 loop spans 15 amino acids. CDR3 nucleotide sequence: TGTGCCAGCAGCTCCACGGGGAACAGCTCCTACGAGCAGTACTTC. Its protein product is CASSSTGNSSYEQYF.

The chain has TRBV20-1 and TRBJ2-1; 11 bases align to TRBD2. Looked up from germline, CDR1 is DFQATT and CDR2 is SNEGSKA (reference sequence). The trim removed 3 bases at V and 12 bases at J, leaving 22 bases unmatched. There are 18 residues in the CDR3. Here the CDR3 DNA reads TGCAGTGCTAGTCGTGTCGGACTAGCGGGCGGGAGCACAGATACGCAGTTCTTC. As protein: CSASRVGLAGGSTDTQFF.